The T cell receptor (beta chain) under discussion was sequenced for a study of blood T cell repertoires in COVID-19. Study at large: Samples taken during acute and convalescent COVID-19 were collected in the United States, Italy and Spain. The cDNA or gDNA used as material had been derived from T cells, B-cell-depleted T cells, or PBMCs.

The sample holds one count of this clone. Study processing details: Reference gene primers were amplified, and this amplification served to estimate nucleated cell counts. Libraries were prepared by immunoSEQ multiplex PCR; TCRdb keeps only in-frame clonotypes and omits some of them. V and J calls and clone size follow that table, whereas D and trimming were derived from the DNA. Here the sample spans roughly 140,000 clones, 80% to 90% being singletons. Sequencing was carried out using peripheral blood. The clonotype comes from a woman aged 40 to 50 with acute or convalescent COVID-19.

Here the CDR3 reads CASSHQTVYNSPLHF. CDR3 nucleotide sequence: TGTGCCAGCTCCCACCAGACAGTCTATAATTCACCCCTCCACTTT. The chain carries TRBV18 and TRBJ1-6; weak D call: TRBD1 (5 bases). CDR3 length: 15 amino acids. Trimming removed 6 bases from V and 3 bases from J, with 12 bases in between. The germline CDR1 and CDR2 sequences are KGHSH and LQKENI.